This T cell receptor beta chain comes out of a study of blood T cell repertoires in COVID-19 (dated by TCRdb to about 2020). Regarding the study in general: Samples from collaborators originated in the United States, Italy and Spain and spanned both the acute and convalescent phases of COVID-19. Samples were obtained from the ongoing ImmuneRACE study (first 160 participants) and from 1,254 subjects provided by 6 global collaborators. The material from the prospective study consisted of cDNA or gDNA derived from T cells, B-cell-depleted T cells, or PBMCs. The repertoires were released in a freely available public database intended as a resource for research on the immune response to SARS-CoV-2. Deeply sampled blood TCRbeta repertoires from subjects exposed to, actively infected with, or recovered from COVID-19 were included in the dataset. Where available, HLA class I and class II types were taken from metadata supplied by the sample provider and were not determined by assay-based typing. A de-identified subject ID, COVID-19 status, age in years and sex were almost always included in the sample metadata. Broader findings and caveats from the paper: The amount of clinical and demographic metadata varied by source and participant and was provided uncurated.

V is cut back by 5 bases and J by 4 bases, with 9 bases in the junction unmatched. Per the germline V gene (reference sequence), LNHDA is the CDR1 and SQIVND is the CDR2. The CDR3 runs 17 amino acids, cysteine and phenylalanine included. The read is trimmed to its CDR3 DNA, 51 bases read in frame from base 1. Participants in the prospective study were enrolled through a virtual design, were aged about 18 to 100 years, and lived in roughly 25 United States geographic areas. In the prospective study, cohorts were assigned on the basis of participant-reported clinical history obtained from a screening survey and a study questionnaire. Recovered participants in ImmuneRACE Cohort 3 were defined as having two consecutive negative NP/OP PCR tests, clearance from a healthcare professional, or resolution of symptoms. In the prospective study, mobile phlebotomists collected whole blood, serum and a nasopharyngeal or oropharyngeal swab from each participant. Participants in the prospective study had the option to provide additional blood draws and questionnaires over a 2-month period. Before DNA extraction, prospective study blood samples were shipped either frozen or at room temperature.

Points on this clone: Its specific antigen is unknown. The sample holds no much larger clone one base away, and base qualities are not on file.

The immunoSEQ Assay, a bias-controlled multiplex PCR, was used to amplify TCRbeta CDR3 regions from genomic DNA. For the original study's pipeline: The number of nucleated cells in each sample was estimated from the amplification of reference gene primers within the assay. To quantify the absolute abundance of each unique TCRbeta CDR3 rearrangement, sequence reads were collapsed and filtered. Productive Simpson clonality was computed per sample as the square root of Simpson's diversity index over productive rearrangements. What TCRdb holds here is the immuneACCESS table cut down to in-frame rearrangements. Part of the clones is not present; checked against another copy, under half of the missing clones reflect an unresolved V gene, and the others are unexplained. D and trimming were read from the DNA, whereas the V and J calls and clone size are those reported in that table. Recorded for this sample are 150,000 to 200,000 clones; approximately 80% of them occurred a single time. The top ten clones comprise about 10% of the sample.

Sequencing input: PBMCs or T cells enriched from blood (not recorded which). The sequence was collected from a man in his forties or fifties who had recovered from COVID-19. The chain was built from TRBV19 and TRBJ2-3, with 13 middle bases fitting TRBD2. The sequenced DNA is TGTGCCAGTAGTCTCGGGGGACTAGCGGGATTTCCAGATACGCAGTATTTT. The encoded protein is CASSLGGLAGFPDTQYF.